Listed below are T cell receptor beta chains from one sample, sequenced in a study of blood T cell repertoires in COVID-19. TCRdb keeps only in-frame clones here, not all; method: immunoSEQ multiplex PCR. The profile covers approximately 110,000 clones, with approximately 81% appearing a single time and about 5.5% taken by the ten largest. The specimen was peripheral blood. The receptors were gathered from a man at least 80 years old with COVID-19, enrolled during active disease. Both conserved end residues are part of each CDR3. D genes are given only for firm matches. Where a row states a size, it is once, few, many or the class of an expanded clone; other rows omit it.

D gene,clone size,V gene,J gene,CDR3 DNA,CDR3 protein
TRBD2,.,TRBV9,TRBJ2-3,TGTGCCAGCAGCGTAGGAACTAGCGGGTTCACAGATACGCAGTATTTT,CASSVGTSGFTDTQYF
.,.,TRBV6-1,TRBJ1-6,TGTGCCAGCAGTGAAAGTCTGGACAGCTATAATTCACCCCTCCACTTT,CASSESLDSYNSPLHF
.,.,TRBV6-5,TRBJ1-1,TGTGCCAGCAGTTCCACTGGTGCTATCGAAGCTTTCTTT,CASSSTGAIEAFF
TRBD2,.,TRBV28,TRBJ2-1,TGTGCCAGCAGTCCCAGCGGGGAGAATCGACATGAGCAGTTCTTC,CASSPSGENRHEQFF
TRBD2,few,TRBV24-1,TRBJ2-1,TGTGCCACCAGTGAGGGGGGGACTAGCGGGAGAAAAGACAATGAGCAGTTCTTC,CATSEGGTSGRKDNEQFF
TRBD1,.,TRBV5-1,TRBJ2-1,TGCGCCAGCAGCTTCCGCTGGACAGGGGTGGTATTAAATGAGCAGTTCTTC,CASSFRWTGVVLNEQFF
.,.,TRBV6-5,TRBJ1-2,TGTGCCAGCAATCGTGACTATGGCTACACCTTC,CASNRDYGYTF
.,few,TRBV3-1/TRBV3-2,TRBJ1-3,TGTGCCAGCAGCCATCGAGAGACACTCTCTGGAAACACCATATATTTT,CASSHRETLSGNTIYF
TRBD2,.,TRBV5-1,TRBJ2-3,TGCGCCAGCAGCTCCTTCCTCTCAACTAGCGGGCGCACAGATACGCAGTATTTT,CASSSFLSTSGRTDTQYF
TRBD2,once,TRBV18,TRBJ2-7,TGTGCCAGCTCACCACCTGGGACTAGCGGGAGGTCCGCCTACGAGCAGTACTTC,CASSPPGTSGRSAYEQYF
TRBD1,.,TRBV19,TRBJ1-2,TGTGCCAGTCAAACCTCGACAGGGGCTGGGGCCTATGGCTACACCTTC,CASQTSTGAGAYGYTF
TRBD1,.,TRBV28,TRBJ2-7,TGTGCCAGCAGCACCACAGGGGGCTTCTACGAGCAGTACTTC,CASSTTGGFYEQYF
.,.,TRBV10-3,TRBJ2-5,TGTGCCATCAGTGAGTACGGCTCCGGCGGGGAGACCCAGTACTTC,CAISEYGSGGETQYF
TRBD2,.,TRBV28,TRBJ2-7,TGTGCCAGCAGCCCTACCGGGACTAGCGGAGCATACGAGCAGTACTTC,CASSPTGTSGAYEQYF
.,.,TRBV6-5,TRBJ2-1,TGTGCCAGCAGTTACTCGAAACTCAATGAGCAGTTCTTC,CASSYSKLNEQFF
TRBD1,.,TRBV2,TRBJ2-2,TGTGCCAGCAGGCCAAGGGACAGCGGGGAGCTGTTTTTT,CASRPRDSGELFF
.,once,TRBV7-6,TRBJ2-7,TGTGCCAGCAGCTCCTCCTTGGGGGGGCTTTGGTACGAGCAGTACTTC,CASSSSLGGLWYEQYF
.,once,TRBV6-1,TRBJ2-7,TGTGCCAGCAGTCCTTCGACAGGCTACGAGCAGTACTTC,CASSPSTGYEQYF
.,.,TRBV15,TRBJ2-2,TGTGCCACCAGCAGAGACAGGGGTCCCGCCGGGGAGCTGTTTTTT,CATSRDRGPAGELFF
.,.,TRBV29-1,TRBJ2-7,TGCAGCGTTAGCGGCGGCTACGAGCAGTACTTC,CSVSGGYEQYF
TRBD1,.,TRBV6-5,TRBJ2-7,TGTGCCAGCAGTTACGTTAGCACAGGGGATCACGAGCAGTACTTC,CASSYVSTGDHEQYF
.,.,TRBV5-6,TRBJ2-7,TGTGCCACCATCGGGAGGGGGCCTTTCTACGAGCAGTACTTC,CATIGRGPFYEQYF
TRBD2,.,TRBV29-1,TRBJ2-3,TGCAGCGTTGATCTAGGGTTGGGCGGGAGAACAGATACGCAGTATTTT,CSVDLGLGGRTDTQYF
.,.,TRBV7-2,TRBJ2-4,TGTGCCAGCAGCTTAACAGAGGCCAAAAACATTCAGTACTTC,CASSLTEAKNIQYF
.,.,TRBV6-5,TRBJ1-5,TGTGCCAGCACTTGGGGGGGAGCAGATCAGCCCCAGCATTTT,CASTWGGADQPQHF
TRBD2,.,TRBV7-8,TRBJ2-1,TGTGCCAGCAGCTTAGCGCGGGCTAGCGGGAGGGAAAATGAGCAGTTCTTC,CASSLARASGRENEQFF
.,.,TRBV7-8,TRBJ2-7,TGTGCCAGCAGCTTAAATATAAGGGGCGGGATTTCCGAGCAGTACTTC,CASSLNIRGGISEQYF
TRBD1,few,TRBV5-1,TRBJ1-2,TGCGCCAGCAGCTTGGCCTTGTTAGGACAGGGGGCTTTTGGCTACACCTTC,CASSLALLGQGAFGYTF
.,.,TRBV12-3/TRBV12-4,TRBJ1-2,TGTGCCAGCAGTTCCAGGGGAACCAAGTACACCTTC,CASSSRGTKYTF
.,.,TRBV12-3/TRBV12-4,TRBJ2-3,TGTGCCAGCAGCTCTACAGGCACAGATACGCAGTATTTT,CASSSTGTDTQYF
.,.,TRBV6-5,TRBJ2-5,TGTGCCAGCAGTTACGGGCAGTACCAAGAGACCCAGTACTTC,CASSYGQYQETQYF
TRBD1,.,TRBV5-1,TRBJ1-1,TGCGCCAGCAGCTTGGCCTGGGACAGGGAGTCCACTGAAGCTTTCTTT,CASSLAWDRESTEAFF
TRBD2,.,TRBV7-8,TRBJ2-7,TGTGCCAGCAGCTTACCCACAGCGGGAGGGCCCTACGAGCAGTACTTC,CASSLPTAGGPYEQYF
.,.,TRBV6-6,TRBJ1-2,TGTGCCAGCACCTACAATACAGGGTCGGAGGGCTACACCTTC,CASTYNTGSEGYTF
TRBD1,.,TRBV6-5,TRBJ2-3,TGTGCCAGCGGTCCCGGGACAGGGTGGGCAGATACGCAGTATTTT,CASGPGTGWADTQYF
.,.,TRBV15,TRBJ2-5,TGTGCCACCAGCAGAGATGGCAACCAAGAGACCCAGTACTTC,CATSRDGNQETQYF
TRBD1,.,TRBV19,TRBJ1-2,TGTGCCAGTAGTATAGTGGGACAGATCTATGGCTACACCTTC,CASSIVGQIYGYTF
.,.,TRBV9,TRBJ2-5,TGTGCCAGCAGCGTAGGGGTCGGGACTCAGACGGAGACCCAGTACTTC,CASSVGVGTQTETQYF
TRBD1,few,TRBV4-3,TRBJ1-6,TGCGCCAGCAGCCAAAATCCGACAGGGGTGTCACCCCTCCACTTT,CASSQNPTGVSPLHF
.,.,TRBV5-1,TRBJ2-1,TGCGCCAGCAGCTATAGCGGTGTGGGCAATGAGCAGTTCTTC,CASSYSGVGNEQFF
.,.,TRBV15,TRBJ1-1,TGTGCCACCAGCTCCCGGGGTCGGACTGAAGCTTTCTTT,CATSSRGRTEAFF
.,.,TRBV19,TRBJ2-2,TGTGCCGCCGGGGTAAGGTTCAACACCGGGGAGCTGTTTTTT,CAAGVRFNTGELFF
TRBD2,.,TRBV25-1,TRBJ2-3,TGTGCCAGCAGCGGGGGGTGGGCAGATACGCAGTATTTT,CASSGGWADTQYF
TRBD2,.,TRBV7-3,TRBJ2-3,TGTGCCAGCAGCCTATTGGCGGGAGACACAGATACGCAGTATTTT,CASSLLAGDTDTQYF
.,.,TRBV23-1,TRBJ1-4,TGCGCCAGCAGTCACAACGGACAGCACCCTTCGCCTAATGAAAAACTGTTTTTT,CASSHNGQHPSPNEKLFF
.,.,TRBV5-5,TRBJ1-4,TGTGCCAGCAGCTTGGCCGTCAGGGAAAATGAAAAACTGTTTTTT,CASSLAVRENEKLFF
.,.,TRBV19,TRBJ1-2,TGTGCCAGTAGTCCTCGGGGGAGCCTCTATGGCTACACCTTC,CASSPRGSLYGYTF
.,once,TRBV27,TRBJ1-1,TGTGCCAGCAGTTTCCAGGGGTGGAACACTGAAGCTTTCTTT,CASSFQGWNTEAFF